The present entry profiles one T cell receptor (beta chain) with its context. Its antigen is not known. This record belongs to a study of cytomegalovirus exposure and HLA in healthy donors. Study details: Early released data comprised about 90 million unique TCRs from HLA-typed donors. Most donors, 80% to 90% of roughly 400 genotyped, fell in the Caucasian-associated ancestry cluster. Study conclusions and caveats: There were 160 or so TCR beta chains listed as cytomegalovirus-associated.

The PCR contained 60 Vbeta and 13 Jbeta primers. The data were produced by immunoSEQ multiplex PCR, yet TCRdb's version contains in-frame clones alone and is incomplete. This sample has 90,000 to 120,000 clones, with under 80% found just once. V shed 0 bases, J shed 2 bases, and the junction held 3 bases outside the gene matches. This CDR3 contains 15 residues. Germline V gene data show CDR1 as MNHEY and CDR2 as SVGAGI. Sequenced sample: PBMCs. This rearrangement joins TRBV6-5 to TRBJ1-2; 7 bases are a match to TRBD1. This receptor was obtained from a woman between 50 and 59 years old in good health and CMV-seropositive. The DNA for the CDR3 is TGTGCCAGCAGTTACTCCAGACAGGGAAACTATGGCTACACCTTC. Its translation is CASSYSRQGNYGYTF.